The sequence of this T cell receptor beta chain was determined in a study of cytomegalovirus exposure and HLA in healthy donors. 60 Vbeta and 13 Jbeta primers were used in PCR. TCRdb's table, derived via immunoSEQ multiplex PCR, lists solely in-frame clones and lacks some. The repertoire holds some 120,000 clones, with roughly a tenth as singletons. This CDR3 spans 14 amino acids. CDR1 is MNHNS, CDR2 SASEGT, per germline. V shed 1 base and J shed 7 bases, with 11 bases lying between them. The sequence derives from a woman younger than 30 in good health and CMV-seropositive. The genes are TRBV6-1 and TRBJ1-5; D possibly corresponds to TRBD1 (5 bases). Material: PBMCs. CDR3 sequence reads: CASSEEGVRQPQHF. The DNA of the CDR3 is TGTGCCAGCAGTGAAGAAGGGGTACGGCAGCCCCAGCATTTT.